Below are 12 T cell receptor beta chains sequenced from a single sample in a study of somatic mutations in cytotoxic T cells in rheumatoid arthritis listed by TCRdb under 2017. Library preparation used the immunoSEQ multiplex PCR assay. TCRdb stores this immuneACCESS table with in-frame sequences only. Part of the clones is absent; in the studies checked, under half of the shortfall reflects unresolved V genes, and no reason is known for the rest. The sample table shows 9,500 to 11,000 clones, and roughly 80% are seen once. About 8.1% of the sample is held by the ten biggest clonotypes. The sequenced sample was CD8+ T cells sorted from blood. These receptors originate from an adult with rheumatoid arthritis.

The chain recombines TRBV2 with TRBJ2-5; a possible D gene is TRBD1 (6 bases). Per germline, CDR1 SNHLY and CDR2 FYNNEI. The V end was cut by 6 bases, the J end by 1 base, with 18 bases between. The CDR3 contains 16 residues. CDR3 sequence: CASRVRQDSLQETQYF. In DNA, the CDR3 is TGTGCCAGCAGAGTACGGCAGGACAGCCTCCAAGAGACCCAGTACTTC.

The chain couples TRBV5-4 to TRBJ1-2; 7 bases are shared with TRBD1. This CDR3 has 16 residues. Per the germline V gene, CDR1 is SGHNT and CDR2 is YYREEE (reference sequence). V was clipped by 0 bases and J by 1 base; unmatched bases: 6. The CDR3 nucleotides read TGTGCCAGCAGCTTGGATCAGGGGGGAAGTAACTATGGCTACACCTTC. Amino acid sequence: CASSLDQGGSNYGYTF.

This clone appeared a few times. The rearrangement uses TRBV4-1 and TRBJ2-7, with 7 bases fitting TRBD2. Germline V gene lookup returns CDR1 MGHRA and CDR2 YSYEKL. J lost 0 bases, V lost 4 bases, and 9 bases had no gene match. The CDR3 length is 16 residues. The CDR3 loop reads CASSRSPLADSYEQYF. The CDR3 nucleotides read TGCGCCAGCAGCCGCTCGCCTCTAGCGGACTCCTACGAGCAGTACTTC.

The genes are TRBV25-1 and TRBJ1-3, with D unresolved. CDR3 size: 17 residues. V lost 3 bases, J lost 2 bases, and 17 bases lay in between. Germline CDR1 MGHDK, CDR2 SYGVNS. CDR3 protein: CASSDLNEFLPGNTIYF. The CDR3 DNA reads TGTGCCAGCAGTGACCTTAATGAATTCCTTCCTGGAAACACCATATATTTT.

The rearrangement joins TRBV30 to TRBJ2-7, with a possible D match to TRBD2 (7 bases). This CDR3 region has 14 residues. Trimming cost V 0 bases and J 4 bases, with 13 bases left between them. Per the germline V gene, CDR1 is GTSNPN and CDR2 is SVGIG (reference sequence). The CDR3 bases are TGTGCCTGGAGTGTAAGGGGGGGCCGTTACGAGCAGTACTTC. As protein: CAWSVRGGRYEQYF.

This rearrangement joins TRBV7-9 to TRBJ1-1; D not certain. The CDR3 length is 11 residues. Per the germline V gene, CDR1 is SEHNR and CDR2 is FQNEAQ (reference sequence). V lost 1 base and J 7 bases, leaving 4 bases between the germline ends. CDR3 in DNA: TGTGCCAGCAGCTTAGTCAATGAAGCTTTCTTT. Translated: CASSLVNEAFF.

This CDR3 reads CASSEASQGAWYGYTF. As DNA, the CDR3 is TGTGCCAGCAGTGAAGCTTCACAGGGGGCTTGGTATGGCTACACCTTC. The chain couples TRBV6-1 to TRBJ1-2; 9 bases line up with TRBD1. V gave up 0 bases and J gave up 5 bases; unmatched junction bases: 7. CDR3 length: 16 amino acids. From germline, CDR1 is MNHNS and CDR2 SASEGT.

The chain employs TRBV13 and TRBJ2-7; D remains unclear. V was clipped by 0 bases and J by 3 bases, with 6 bases between them. In germline, CDR1 is PRHDT, CDR2 FYEKMQ (reference sequence). The CDR3 consists of 13 residues. The CDR3: CASSLGVDYEQYF. In DNA, the CDR3 is TGTGCCAGCAGCTTAGGCGTGGACTACGAGCAGTACTTC.

J is TRBJ1-2 and V is TRBV20-1; no clear D. The CDR3 contains 11 residues. With 5 bases removed from V and 6 bases from J, the gap between germline ends came to 10 bases. The V gene's germline CDR1 is DFQATT and CDR2 SNEGSKA (reference sequence). The CDR3 bases are TGCAGTGCTTTCGCAAGGGATGGCTACACCTTC. It translates to CSAFARDGYTF.

V gene TRBV5-1 combines with J gene TRBJ2-7; 9 bases fit TRBD1. The CDR3 sequence is 15 residues long. The germline gives CDR1 SGHRS, CDR2 YFSETQ. The trim removed 0 bases at V and 0 bases at J, leaving 1 base unmatched. DNA for the CDR3: TGCGCCAGCAGCTTGGTGGACAGGGGCTCCTACGAGCAGTACTTC. Translation gives CASSLVDRGSYEQYF.

This clone was counted between two and nine times. J is TRBJ2-7 and V is TRBV5-1; 9 bases match TRBD1. This CDR3 is 18 amino acids long. The trim removed 1 base at V and 3 bases at J, leaving 14 bases unmatched. Germline loops: CDR1 SGHRS, CDR2 YFSETQ. The CDR3 protein is CASSLFPGQGAVVYEQYF. The CDR3 nucleotides read TGCGCCAGCAGCTTGTTCCCGGGACAGGGCGCCGTTGTCTACGAGCAGTACTTC.

The sample holds one count of this clone. V is TRBV7-9 and J is TRBJ2-7, with D possibly being TRBD1 (6 bases). This CDR3 region has 15 residues. Germline CDR1 is SEHNR and CDR2 is FQNEAQ (reference sequence). V was pared by 1 base and J by 3 bases, with 13 bases between. DNA for the CDR3: TGTGCCAGCAGCTTAGGGGACAAAAACAACTACGAGCAGTACTTC. This sequence encodes CASSLGDKNNYEQYF.